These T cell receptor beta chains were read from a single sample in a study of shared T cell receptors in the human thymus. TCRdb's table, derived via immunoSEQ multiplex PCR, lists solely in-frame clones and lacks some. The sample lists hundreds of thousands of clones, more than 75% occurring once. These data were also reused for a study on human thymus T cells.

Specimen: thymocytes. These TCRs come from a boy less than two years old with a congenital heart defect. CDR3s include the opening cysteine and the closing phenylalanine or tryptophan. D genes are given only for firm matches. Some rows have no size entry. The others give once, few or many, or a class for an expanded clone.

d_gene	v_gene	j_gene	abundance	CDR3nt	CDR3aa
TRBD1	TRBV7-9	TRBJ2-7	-	TGTGCCAGCAAGGGACAGGGAGACTCCTACGAGCAGTACTTC	CASKGQGDSYEQYF
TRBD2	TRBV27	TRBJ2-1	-	TGTGCCAGCAGTTCACCGGGACTAGCGGGAGATTATGAGCAGTTCTTC	CASSSPGLAGDYEQFF
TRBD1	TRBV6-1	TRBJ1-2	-	TGTGCCAGCAGTACCCGGACAGGGAAGAAAGGCTACACCTTC	CASSTRTGKKGYTF
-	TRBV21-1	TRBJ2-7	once	TGTGCCAGCAGCGATCGGACTAGCGTAAGCTCCTACGAGCAGTACTTC	CASSDRTSVSSYEQYF
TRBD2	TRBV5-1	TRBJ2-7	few	TGCGCCAGCGCGACATGGACTAGCGGGTACGAGCAGTACTTC	CASATWTSGYEQYF
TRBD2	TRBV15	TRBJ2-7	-	TGTGCCACCAGCAGAGCCTCCCGGACTAGATCCATGATGGGCTACGAGCAGTACTTC	CATSRASRTRSMMGYEQYF
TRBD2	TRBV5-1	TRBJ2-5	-	TGCGCCAGCACTCCCCGGGGGACTAGCGCTCAAGAGACCCAGTACTTC	CASTPRGTSAQETQYF
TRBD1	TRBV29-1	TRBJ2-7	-	TGCAGCGCAAAATTACAGGGGCGCACGTCCTACGAGCAGTACTTC	CSAKLQGRTSYEQYF
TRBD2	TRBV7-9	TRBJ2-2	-	TGTGCCAGCAGCCGATCTGGGACTAGCGGGAGGTGGACCGGGGAGCTGTTTTTT	CASSRSGTSGRWTGELFF
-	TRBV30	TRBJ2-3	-	TGTGCCTGGAGTGTTAGAGGAGGCACAGATACGCAGTATTTT	CAWSVRGGTDTQYF
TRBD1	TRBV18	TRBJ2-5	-	TGTGCCAGCTCACCATACGACAGGGATAAGACCCAGTACTTC	CASSPYDRDKTQYF
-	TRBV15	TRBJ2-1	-	TGTGCCACCAGCAGACAACCTAGCGTAACTCGACTTAACAAAACTTCGGGGGAGCAGTTCTTC	CATSRQPSVTRLNKTSGEQFF
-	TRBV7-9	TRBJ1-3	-	TGTGCTTACGAACGGGGTTATGGAAACACCATATATTTT	CAYERGYGNTIYF
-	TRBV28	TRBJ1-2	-	TGTGCCAGCAGTTTTTCCAGTAACTATGGCTACACCTTC	CASSFSSNYGYTF
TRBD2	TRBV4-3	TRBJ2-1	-	TGCGCCAGCAGGCCAGCGAGGCTAGCGGGAGAAAGCTCCTACAATGAGCAGTTCTTC	CASRPARLAGESSYNEQFF
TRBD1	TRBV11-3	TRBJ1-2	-	TGTGCCAGCAGCTTAGATCCAGGGGGTCTTGGCTACACCTTC	CASSLDPGGLGYTF
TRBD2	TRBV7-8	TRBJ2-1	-	TGTGCCAGCAGCTTAAGTATCGCTAGCGGGAGTCTCAATGAGCAGTTCTTC	CASSLSIASGSLNEQFF
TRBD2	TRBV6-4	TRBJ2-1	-	TGTGCCAGCAGTGACCCCGGGACTAGCGGAAACAATGAGCAGTTCTTC	CASSDPGTSGNNEQFF
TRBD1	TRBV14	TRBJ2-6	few	TGTGCCAGCAGTCACGGACAGGGAAATACTGGGGCCAACGTCCTGACTTTC	CASSHGQGNTGANVLTF
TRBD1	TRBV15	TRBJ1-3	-	TGTGCCACCAGCACGGAGGGACAGGGCCCCTCGAGGAGTGGAAACACCATATATTTT	CATSTEGQGPSRSGNTIYF
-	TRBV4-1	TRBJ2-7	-	TGCGCCAGCAGCCACGGTGCGGCCCCACGGGGTTACGAGCAGTACTTC	CASSHGAAPRGYEQYF
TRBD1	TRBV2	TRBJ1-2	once	TGTGCCAGCAGTGAACGAACAGGGGCCCTTTATGGCTACACCTTC	CASSERTGALYGYTF
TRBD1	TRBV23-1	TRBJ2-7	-	TGCGCCAGCAGTCCGGGGGGGGACAGGGGTATTAACGAGCAGTACTTC	CASSPGGDRGINEQYF
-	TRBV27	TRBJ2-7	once	TGTGCCAGCACCCAGCGCGGGATCACGAGGCCCTACGAGCAGTACTTC	CASTQRGITRPYEQYF
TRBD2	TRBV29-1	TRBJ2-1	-	TGCAGCGTTGAAAAGGGGACTAGCGGGAGTGAATCCTACAATGAGCAGTTCTTC	CSVEKGTSGSESYNEQFF
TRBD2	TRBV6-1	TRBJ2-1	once	TGTGCCAGCAGTGAAGCTTTGACTAGCGGGAGGCCGGGAGGTTTGAATGAGCAGTTCTTC	CASSEALTSGRPGGLNEQFF
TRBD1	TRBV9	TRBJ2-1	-	TGTGCCAGCAGCAGGGGACAGCGCTCCTACAATGAGCAGTTCTTC	CASSRGQRSYNEQFF
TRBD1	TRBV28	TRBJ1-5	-	TGTGCCAGCAGCCACACCCGGGACAGAGGCAATCAGCCCCAGCATTTT	CASSHTRDRGNQPQHF
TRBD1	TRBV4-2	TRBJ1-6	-	TGTGCCAGCAGCCAAGAAGTCGAGGGGGCGAGTTCACCCCTCCACTTT	CASSQEVEGASSPLHF
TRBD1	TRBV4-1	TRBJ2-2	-	TGCGCCAGCTCCAACCACAGGGGAGCGAACACCGGGGAGCTGTTTTTT	CASSNHRGANTGELFF
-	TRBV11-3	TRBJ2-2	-	TGTGCCAGCAGCCCCCGTCCAGCCGGGGAGCTGTTTTTT	CASSPRPAGELFF
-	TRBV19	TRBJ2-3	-	TGTGCCAGTAGTCGCGGTCCGGGGTGGGACACAGATACGCAGTATTTT	CASSRGPGWDTDTQYF
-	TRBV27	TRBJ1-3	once	TGTGCCAGCAGTTTCGGAGGGCCTGGAAACACCATATATTTT	CASSFGGPGNTIYF
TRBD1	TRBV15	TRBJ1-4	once	TGTGCCACCAGAGAGGGGGGACAGGGTCAAAGAGCTAATGAAAAACTGTTTTTT	CATREGGQGQRANEKLFF
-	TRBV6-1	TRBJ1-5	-	TGTGCCAGCAGTGATAGTGGAGTTGGAAGTGGCATCAATAGCAATCAGCCCCAGCATTTT	CASSDSGVGSGINSNQPQHF
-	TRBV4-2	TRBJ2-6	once	TGTGCCAGCAGCCAAGATATGGGGAGTGCTGGGGCCAACGTCCTGACTTTC	CASSQDMGSAGANVLTF
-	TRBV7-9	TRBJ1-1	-	TGTGCCAGCAGCTGTACTTCGGGTCCAAACACTGAAGCTTTCTTT	CASSCTSGPNTEAFF
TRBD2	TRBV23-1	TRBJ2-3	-	TGCGCCAGCAGTCAACGACTAGCGGAGAACACAGATACGCAGTATTTT	CASSQRLAENTDTQYF
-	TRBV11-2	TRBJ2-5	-	TGTGCCAGCAGCTTAGCCCAGGCTGGGCTCCAAGAGACCCAGTACTTC	CASSLAQAGLQETQYF
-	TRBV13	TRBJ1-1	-	TGTGCCAGCAGCCCCCCCGGGCAGGGGACAACCGAAGCTTTCTTT	CASSPPGQGTTEAFF
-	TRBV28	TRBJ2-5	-	TGTGCCAGCAGTTTATTGGGACTCTCCAAGGGAGAGACCCAGTACTTC	CASSLLGLSKGETQYF
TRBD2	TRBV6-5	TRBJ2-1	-	TGTGCCAGCAGTTACTCGCCGACTAGCGGGAGAGGTGAGCAGTTCTTC	CASSYSPTSGRGEQFF
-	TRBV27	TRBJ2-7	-	TGTGCCAGCAGTCCACGGGAGCGCTTCTACGAGCAGTACTTC	CASSPRERFYEQYF
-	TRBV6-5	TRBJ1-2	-	TGTGCCAGCAGTCAGGGTCATGGCTACACCTTC	CASSQGHGYTF
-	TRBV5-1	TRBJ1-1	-	TGCGCCAGCGCAAGGGGGGGAGGCCGAGCTTTCTTT	CASARGGGRAFF
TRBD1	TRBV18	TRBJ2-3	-	TGTGCCAGCTCACAAGGGACAGGGTTGGTAGATACGCAGTATTTT	CASSQGTGLVDTQYF
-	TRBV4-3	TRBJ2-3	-	TGCGCCAGCAGCCAAGATAGTCGGGCAGATACGCAGTATTTT	CASSQDSRADTQYF
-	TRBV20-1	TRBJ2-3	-	TGCAGCTTACAGGTCCAGAGTACGCAGTATTTT	CSLQVQSTQYF
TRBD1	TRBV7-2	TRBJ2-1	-	TGTGCCAGCAGCCAAAGGGACAGGCCTTACTCCTACAATGAGCAGTTCTTC	CASSQRDRPYSYNEQFF
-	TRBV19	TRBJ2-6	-	TGTGCCACCACGCCAGTACCTTACTCTGGGGCCAACGTCCTGACTTTC	CATTPVPYSGANVLTF
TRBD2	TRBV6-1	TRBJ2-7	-	TGTGCCAGCAGTGTCCCCTTGTGGGAGGGCGGCTACGAGCAGTACTTC	CASSVPLWEGGYEQYF
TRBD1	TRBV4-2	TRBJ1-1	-	TGTGCCAGCAGCCAAGGCGGGGACAGGGGGTCAGAGAACACTGAAGCTTTCTTT	CASSQGGDRGSENTEAFF
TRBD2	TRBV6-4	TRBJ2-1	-	TGTGCCAGCAGTGCTGGCGGGAGGCACAATGAGCAGTTCTTC	CASSAGGRHNEQFF
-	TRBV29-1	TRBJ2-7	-	TGCAGCGTTGCCGGAAATAGGCCCCCTAGTGAGCAGTACTTC	CSVAGNRPPSEQYF
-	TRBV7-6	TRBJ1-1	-	TGTGCCAGCAGCTTAGGGAACAGGGACATGAACACTGAAGCTTTCTTT	CASSLGNRDMNTEAFF
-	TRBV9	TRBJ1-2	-	TGTGCCAGCAGCGGACCTCCCAGGGTGGGTGGAGGCTACACCTTC	CASSGPPRVGGGYTF